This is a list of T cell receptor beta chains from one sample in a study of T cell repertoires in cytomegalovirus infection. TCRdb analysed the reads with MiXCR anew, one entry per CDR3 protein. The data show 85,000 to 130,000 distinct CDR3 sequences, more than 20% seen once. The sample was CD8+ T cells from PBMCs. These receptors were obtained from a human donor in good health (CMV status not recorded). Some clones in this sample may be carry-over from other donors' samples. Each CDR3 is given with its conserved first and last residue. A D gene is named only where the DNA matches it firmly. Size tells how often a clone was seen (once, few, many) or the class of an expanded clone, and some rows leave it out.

CDR3: CAISDREEADTQYF
DNA: TGTGCCATCAGTGACAGGGAGGAAGCAGATACGCAGTATTTT
size: NA
length: 14
V: TRBV10-3
J: TRBJ2-3
D: NA

CDR3: CASSPPQAHEQFF
DNA: TGTGCCAGCAGCCCACCCCAAGCCCATGAGCAGTTCTTC
size: few
length: 13
V: TRBV7-2
J: TRBJ2-1
D: NA

CDR3: CASSSGLTYNEQFF
DNA: TGTGCCAGCAGCTCTGGACTGACTTACAATGAGCAGTTCTTC
size: NA
length: 14
V: TRBV5-4
J: TRBJ2-1
D: NA

CDR3: CASILSLEVINYGYTF
DNA: TGTGCCAGCATCCTCTCCCTGGAGGTAATTAACTATGGCTACACCTTC
size: NA
length: 16
V: TRBV2
J: TRBJ1-2
D: NA

CDR3: CASSPLAGPGELFF
DNA: TGTGCCAGCAGCCCGTTAGCAGGGCCCGGGGAGCTGTTTTTT
size: NA
length: 14
V: TRBV28
J: TRBJ2-2
D: NA

CDR3: CASSLGTGVVNTEAFF
DNA: TGTGCCAGCAGCTTGGGGACAGGGGTCGTGAACACTGAAGCTTTCTTT
size: NA
length: 16
V: TRBV7-6
J: TRBJ1-1
D: TRBD1

CDR3: CASSLERGPSSEQYF
DNA: TGTGCCAGCAGTTTAGAGCGGGGCCCATCATCCGAGCAGTACTTC
size: NA
length: 15
V: TRBV12-3/TRBV12-4
J: TRBJ2-7
D: TRBD2

CDR3: CAWQGGRQSLGNEQYF
DNA: TGTGCCTGGCAGGGCGGCAGACAGTCATTAGGCAACGAGCAGTACTTC
size: NA
length: 16
V: TRBV30
J: TRBJ2-7
D: NA

CDR3: CASSPSGGATQYF
DNA: TGTGCCAGCAGCCCCTCGGGGGGGGCGACCCAGTACTTC
size: NA
length: 13
V: TRBV7-3
J: TRBJ2-5
D: TRBD2

CDR3: CASSLSSGRVINEQYF
DNA: TGTGCCAGCAGCTTAAGTAGCGGGAGGGTGATAAACGAGCAGTACTTC
size: many
length: 16
V: TRBV7-2
J: TRBJ2-7
D: TRBD2

CDR3: CASSYLKDISNQPQHF
DNA: TGTGCCAGCAGTTACTTGAAGGACATTAGCAATCAGCCCCAGCATTTT
size: few
length: 16
V: TRBV6-2/TRBV6-3
J: TRBJ1-5
D: NA

CDR3: CSVGGTGIVNTEAFF
DNA: TGCAGCGTCGGTGGGACAGGGATTGTGAACACTGAAGCTTTCTTT
size: many
length: 15
V: TRBV29-1
J: TRBJ1-1
D: TRBD1

CDR3: CASSLSTLQGAKQFF
DNA: TGTGCCAGCAGTTTATCGACCCTACAGGGGGCGAAGCAGTTCTTC
size: many
length: 15
V: TRBV27
J: TRBJ2-1
D: TRBD1

CDR3: CASSTGSNQPQHF
DNA: TGTGCCAGCAGTACAGGATCCAATCAGCCCCAGCATTTT
size: many
length: 13
V: TRBV25-1
J: TRBJ1-5
D: NA

CDR3: CASSQESYEGQGYNEQFF
DNA: TGCGCCAGCAGCCAAGAAAGTTATGAGGGACAGGGATACAATGAGCAGTTCTTC
size: NA
length: 18
V: TRBV4-3
J: TRBJ2-1
D: TRBD1

CDR3: CSVEDLGTSIEQFF
DNA: TGCAGCGTTGAAGATCTCGGGACTAGCATTGAGCAGTTCTTC
size: few
length: 14
V: TRBV29-1
J: TRBJ2-1
D: TRBD2

CDR3: CASSLFDEQYF
DNA: TGTGCCAGCAGCTTGTTCGACGAGCAGTACTTC
size: NA
length: 11
V: TRBV7-9
J: TRBJ2-7
D: NA

CDR3: CASSIRLRHRNTGELFF
DNA: TGTGCCAGTAGTATTCGTCTCCGCCACCGAAACACCGGGGAGCTGTTTTTT
size: NA
length: 17
V: TRBV19
J: TRBJ2-2
D: NA

CDR3: CASTGTFGTGGFNEQFF
DNA: TGTGCCAGCACCGGAACCTTCGGGACAGGGGGTTTTAATGAGCAGTTCTTC
size: few
length: 17
V: TRBV7-9
J: TRBJ2-1
D: TRBD1

CDR3: CASSQGGLAGAPLF
DNA: TGCGCCAGCAGCCAAGGGGGACTAGCGGGGGCCCCACTCTTC
size: NA
length: 14
V: TRBV4-1
J: TRBJ2-1
D: TRBD2

CDR3: CASSPGPASYNEQFF
DNA: TGTGCCAGCAGCCCGGGGCCTGCCTCCTACAATGAGCAGTTCTTC
size: many
length: 15
V: TRBV7-9
J: TRBJ2-1
D: NA

CDR3: CSVEQGAGTAFF
DNA: TGCAGCGTTGAACAGGGGGCGGGGACGGCTTTCTTT
size: NA
length: 12
V: TRBV29-1
J: TRBJ1-1
D: TRBD1

CDR3: CASSEGEGSFSPLHF
DNA: TGTGCCAGCAGTGAAGGAGAGGGGAGTTTTTCACCCCTCCACTTT
size: many
length: 15
V: TRBV6-1
J: TRBJ1-6
D: NA

CDR3: CASSLDAGETGELFF
DNA: TGCGCCAGCAGCTTGGACGCAGGGGAAACCGGGGAGCTGTTTTTT
size: few
length: 15
V: TRBV5-1
J: TRBJ2-2
D: NA

CDR3: CASSPSTGVGTEAFF
DNA: TGTGCCAGCAGCCCCTCGACAGGGGTTGGCACTGAAGCTTTCTTT
size: NA
length: 15
V: TRBV7-4
J: TRBJ1-1
D: TRBD1

CDR3: CASSSGQGALSGANVLTF
DNA: TGTGCCAGCAGTTCGGGACAGGGGGCTTTGTCTGGGGCCAACGTCCTGACTTTC
size: few
length: 18
V: TRBV6-9
J: TRBJ2-6
D: TRBD1

CDR3: CASSSTGTGFYNEQFF
DNA: TGTGCCAGCAGTTCCACCGGGACAGGGTTCTACAATGAGCAGTTCTTC
size: NA
length: 16
V: TRBV6-2/TRBV6-3
J: TRBJ2-1
D: TRBD1

CDR3: CATSRDSQEIQPQHF
DNA: TGTGCCACCAGCAGAGATTCACAGGAAATCCAGCCCCAGCATTTT
size: few
length: 15
V: TRBV15
J: TRBJ1-5
D: NA

CDR3: CASSGTGSFYEQYF
DNA: TGTGCCAGCAGTGGGACAGGGTCTTTTTACGAGCAGTACTTC
size: NA
length: 14
V: TRBV25-1
J: TRBJ2-7
D: TRBD1